The 30 T cell receptor beta chains presented below share a single source sample, sequenced in a study of blood T cell repertoires in COVID-19. Clones were read by immunoSEQ multiplex PCR, and TCRdb kept only the in-frame ones, dropping some. The repertoire holds fewer than 400,000 clones, with roughly 90% as singletons. What was sequenced was PBMCs or T cells enriched from blood (not recorded which). The receptors here all came from a woman aged 25-40 years who had been exposed to COVID-19.

The table lists this clone with a count of one. This sequence joins TRBV5-6 and TRBJ2-7; D remains unclear. With 0 bases removed from V and 7 bases from J, the gap between germline ends came to 11 bases. This CDR3 contains 13 residues. Per the germline V gene, CDR1 is SGHDT and CDR2 is YYEEEE. The CDR3 sequence: CASSLGKEREQYF. CDR3 bases: TGTGCCAGCAGCTTGGGTAAGGAGCGAGAGCAGTACTTC.

This chain joins TRBV7-8 and TRBJ1-2, with TRBD1 identical over 7 bases. This CDR3 region has 15 residues. CDR1 is SGHVS, CDR2 FQNEAQ, per germline. After removal of 5 bases from V and 4 bases from J, the junction contained 10 bases not matched to a gene. CDR3: CASSRQGPSFYGYTF. The CDR3 coding sequence is TGTGCCAGCAGCAGACAGGGCCCAAGCTTCTATGGCTACACCTTC.

This clone was found a few times. The chain employs TRBV3-1 (or the pseudogene TRBV3-2) and TRBJ2-7, with 8 bases fitting TRBD2. Germline V gene lookup returns CDR1 LGHDT and CDR2 YNNKEL (reference sequence). Trimming at V came to 3 bases and at J to 3 bases, leaving 7 bases not matched to a gene. CDR3 length: 15 residues. CDR3 sequence reads: CASSQTGGLDYEQYF. DNA for the CDR3: TGTGCCAGCAGCCAGACGGGGGGGCTGGACTACGAGCAGTACTTC.

The chain couples TRBV5-1 to TRBJ2-3; TRBD2 agrees at 8 bases. Germline V gives CDR1 SGHRS, CDR2 YFSETQ. The junction had 9 bases not matched to a gene; V was cut back by 4 bases and J by 5 bases. The CDR3 runs 15 residues. Here the CDR3 DNA reads TGCGCCAGCAGCCGGGAGGGCGGGGGGATAGATACGCAGTATTTT. As protein: CASSREGGGIDTQYF.

The J gene is TRBJ2-3, the V gene TRBV10-3, with 11 bases identical to TRBD2. This CDR3 is 13 amino acids long. V trimming: 10 bases; J trimming: 6 bases; junction bases outside the gene matches: 6. The V gene's germline CDR1 is ENHRY and CDR2 SYGVKD. DNA for the CDR3: TGTGCCAATAGCGGGGGGGCCAGGGATACGCAGTATTTT. It yields the protein CANSGGARDTQYF.

The V call is TRBV19, the J call TRBJ1-1; TRBD1 is a possible D gene (6 bases). This CDR3 has 15 residues. Trimming shortened V by 5 bases and J by 1 base, and 14 bases separated the two germline ends. Germline V gene sequence: CDR1 LNHDA, CDR2 SQIVND (reference sequence). The CDR3 loop is CASSPPGHKNTEAFF. CDR3 bases: TGTGCCAGTAGTCCACCGGGACACAAGAACACTGAAGCTTTCTTT. Full variable domain (outside the CDR3, taken from reference TRBV19 and TRBJ1-1): DGGITQSPKYLFRKEGQNVTLSCEQNLNHDAMYWYRQDPGQGLRLIYYSQIVNDFQKGDIAEGYSVSREKKESFPLTVTSAQKNPTAFYLCASSPPGHKNTEAFFGQGTRLTVV.

The rearrangement uses TRBV12-3 or TRBV12-4 and TRBJ1-2; no reliable D call. The CDR3 is 13 amino acids. Trimming removed 5 bases from V and 6 bases from J, with 13 bases in between. CDR3 coding DNA: TGTGCCAGCAGTCCCCAATCTACGAATGGCTACACCTTC. This encodes CASSPQSTNGYTF.

This sequence joins TRBV7-9 and TRBJ2-3; 9 nucleotides agree with TRBD1. The CDR3 loop spans 16 amino acids. Germline V gene data show CDR1 as SEHNR and CDR2 as FQNEAQ (reference sequence). V was clipped by 2 bases and J by 4 bases; unmatched bases: 7. CDR3 DNA: TGTGCCAGCAGCTTAACCGGGACAGGGAAAGCAGATACGCAGTATTTT. Translating it yields CASSLTGTGKADTQYF.

The V gene is TRBV14, the J gene TRBJ1-2; D gene uncertain. V dropped 1 base and J dropped 1 base, with 4 bases sitting between them. Germline loops: CDR1 SGHDN, CDR2 FVKESK. This CDR3 spans 13 amino acids. CDR3 nucleotides: TGTGCCAGCAGCCAAGCAGATAACTATGGCTACACCTTC. It encodes CASSQADNYGYTF.

This sequence joins TRBV24-1 and TRBJ2-3; 12 positions match TRBD2. In germline, CDR1 is KGHDR, CDR2 SFDVKD. J lost 1 base, V lost 0 bases, and 13 bases had no gene match. The CDR3 has 21 amino acids. In DNA form, the CDR3 reads TGTGCCACCAGTGATTTGCCCCGACTAGCGGGGGTGATACACGGCACAGATACGCAGTATTTT. Residues: CATSDLPRLAGVIHGTDTQYF.

This clone has a single count. The gene calls are TRBV28 and TRBJ1-2, with a weak D call TRBD1 (5 bases). This CDR3 contains 12 residues. Looked up from germline, CDR1 is MDHEN and CDR2 is SYDVKM. The V end was cut by 10 bases, the J end by 5 bases, with 14 bases between. The CDR3 nucleotides read TGTGCCACCCGAGAGACAGTTTATGGCTACACCTTC. It is translated as CATRETVYGYTF.

This chain's CDR3 is CASSMTSSGTDTQYF. In DNA, the CDR3 is TGTGCCAGCAGCATGACTAGCTCGGGGACAGATACGCAGTATTTT. The chain is built from TRBV7-3 and TRBJ2-3; TRBD2 matches 7 bases. The CDR3 is 15 residues long. Per the germline V gene, CDR1 is SGHTA and CDR2 is FQGTGA. V trimming: 5 bases; J trimming: 3 bases; junction bases outside the gene matches: 8.

The CDR3 spells CASIGSGGKGFEAFF. DNA for the CDR3: TGTGCCAGCATCGGTTCAGGGGGCAAGGGGTTTGAAGCTTTCTTT. The chain combines TRBV27 with TRBJ1-1; 8 bases agree with TRBD1. CDR3 size: 15 residues. Germline CDR1 reads MNHEY; CDR2 reads SMNVEV (reference sequence). With V trimmed by 7 bases and J by 7 bases, 14 bases remained unmatched.

The V call is TRBV7-9, the J call TRBJ1-6, with a possible D match to TRBD1 (6 bases). The V end lost 5 bases, the J end lost 10 bases, and 12 bases lay between the germline ends. The CDR3 runs 13 residues. From germline, CDR1 is SEHNR and CDR2 FQNEAQ (reference sequence). In DNA form, the CDR3 reads TGTGCCAGCAGCAACACAGGGTACTCACCCCTCCACTTT. Its protein product is CASSNTGYSPLHF. Supplemented by reference TRBV7-9 and TRBJ1-6, the full variable domain reads DTGVSQNPRHKITKRGQNVTFRCDPISEHNRLYWYRQTLGQGPEFLTYFQNEAQLEKSRLLSDRFSAERPKGSFSTLEIQRTEQGDSAMYLCASSNTGYSPLHFGNGTRLTVT.

This clone was detected only a few times. The chain recombines TRBV7-9 with TRBJ1-1; weak D call: TRBD1 (6 bases). CDR1 is SEHNR, CDR2 FQNEAQ, per germline (reference sequence). The CDR3 loop spans 14 amino acids. V was cut by 1 base and J by 11 bases, with 17 bases left in between. The CDR3 nucleotides are TGTGCCAGCAGCTTAGTCCAGGACAGCACAAATGCTTTCTTT. It is translated as CASSLVQDSTNAFF.

The rearrangement links TRBV29-1 to TRBJ1-4, with D tentatively TRBD1 (6 bases). CDR1 SQVTM and CDR2 ANQGSEA come from the germline V gene. The CDR3 spans 13 residues. V was trimmed by 4 bases and J by 5 bases, leaving 11 bases between them. CDR3 nucleotides: TGCAGCGTTGGCCGGGACATGAATGAAAAACTGTTTTTT. Translation: CSVGRDMNEKLFF.

The genes are TRBV19 and TRBJ2-3, with 9 bases lining up with TRBD1. Germline V gives CDR1 LNHDA, CDR2 SQIVND (reference sequence). The CDR3 covers 15 residues. After removal of 5 bases from V and 5 bases from J, the junction contained 8 bases not matched to a gene. CDR3 residues: CASSSLQGAKDTQYF. CDR3 DNA: TGTGCCAGTAGTTCCCTACAGGGGGCAAAAGATACGCAGTATTTT.

This rearrangement joins TRBV19 to TRBJ2-5; no clear D gene. The CDR3 runs 13 residues. Per the germline V gene, CDR1 is LNHDA and CDR2 is SQIVND (reference sequence). Trimming took 3 bases from V and 5 from J, leaving 10 bases between them. The CDR3 sequence is CASSIVAGETQYF. The CDR3 nucleotides are TGTGCCAGTAGTATCGTAGCCGGCGAGACCCAGTACTTC.

The V gene is TRBV29-1, the J gene TRBJ1-6; D is possibly TRBD1 (6 bases). CDR1 and CDR2 from the germline V gene are SQVTM and ANQGSEA. The CDR3 totals 14 residues. V was trimmed by 6 bases and J by 3 bases, leaving 12 bases between them. In DNA form, the CDR3 reads TGCAGCGTGGCTGAGGGACACTATAATTCACCCCTCCACTTT. Its protein product is CSVAEGHYNSPLHF.

This chain connects TRBV6-5 to TRBJ1-1; 7 positions match TRBD1. CDR1 and CDR2 (germline): MNHEY, SVGAGI. The CDR3 covers 15 residues. Unmatched junction bases numbered 8, after V lost 6 bases and J lost 1 base. The CDR3 region has the DNA TGTGCCAGCAGACGTCCCGGGACAGCGAACACTGAAGCTTTCTTT. Protein sequence: CASRRPGTANTEAFF.

CDR3 sequence: CASRGLAEKETQYF. The CDR3, as DNA: TGCGCCAGCAGGGGACTAGCGGAGAAAGAGACCCAGTACTTC. The chain couples TRBV5-1 to TRBJ2-5; 11 bases map to TRBD2. Germline CDR1 is SGHRS and CDR2 is YFSETQ. The CDR3 is 14 amino acids. Trimming at V came to 5 bases and at J to 3 bases, leaving 3 bases not matched to a gene. Filled out from reference TRBV5-1 and TRBJ2-5, the complete variable domain reads KAGVTQTPRYLIKTRGQQVTLSCSPISGHRSVSWYQQTPGQGLQFLFEYFSETQRNKGNFPGRFSGRQFSNSRSEMNVSTLELGDSALYLCASRGLAEKETQYFGPGTRLLVL.

The rearrangement uses TRBV3-1 (or the pseudogene TRBV3-2) and TRBJ2-7; 12 bases fit TRBD2. Unmatched junction bases numbered 7, after V lost 2 bases and J lost 2 bases. Germline loops: CDR1 LGHDT, CDR2 YNNKEL (reference sequence). This CDR3 spans 17 amino acids. The CDR3, as DNA: TGTGCCAGCAGCCAACTGAGACTAGCGGGGGCCCCCTACGAGCAGTACTTC. This gives the protein CASSQLRLAGAPYEQYF.

This chain links TRBV27 with TRBJ2-7; TRBD2 matches at 8 bases. This CDR3 contains 14 residues. After removal of 7 bases from V and 2 bases from J, the junction contained 7 bases not matched to a gene. The V gene's germline CDR1 is MNHEY and CDR2 SMNVEV (reference sequence). CDR3 DNA: TGTGCCAGCATGCCCAGGGGACTAGCCTACGAGCAGTACTTC. Amino acids: CASMPRGLAYEQYF.

This clone was seen a single time. The chain joins TRBV6-6 to TRBJ1-6; no clear D. The CDR3 totals 14 residues. In germline, CDR1 is MNHNY, CDR2 SVGAGI (reference sequence). The ends were cut back, 5 bases at V and 8 bases at J, with 13 bases in the middle. Written as DNA, the CDR3 is TGTGCCAGCAGTCCAACACGAAACGATTCACCCCTCCACTTT. Protein sequence: CASSPTRNDSPLHF.

V and J are TRBV6-6 and TRBJ1-4; D perhaps matches TRBD1 (6 bases). The CDR3 consists of 21 residues. V was trimmed by 5 bases and J by 0 bases, leaving 28 bases between them. The V gene's germline CDR1 is MNHNY and CDR2 SVGAGI (reference sequence). The CDR3 is CASSLHRGGTNSLATNEKLFF. In DNA, the CDR3 is TGTGCCAGCAGTCTACATAGGGGGGGAACCAATTCGTTAGCAACTAATGAAAAACTGTTTTTT.

The table lists this clone with a count of one. The chain links TRBV10-3 to TRBJ1-6; D may be TRBD1 (5 bases). Looked up from germline, CDR1 is ENHRY and CDR2 is SYGVKD. The CDR3 length is 15 residues. V lost 3 bases and J 7 bases, leaving 13 bases between the germline ends. The DNA of the CDR3 is TGTGCCATCAGTGAAGGGGCAGATAAAAATTCACCCCTCCACTTT. Translation: CAISEGADKNSPLHF.

This clone showed up just once. J is TRBJ2-7 and V is TRBV6-5; 13 bases fit TRBD2. The CDR3 loop spans 14 amino acids. V gave up 6 bases and J gave up 6 bases; unmatched junction bases: 5. The germline V gene encodes CDR1 MNHEY and CDR2 SVGAGI. CDR3 region: CASRILAGGLEQYF. CDR3 nucleotides: TGTGCCAGCAGAATACTAGCGGGGGGGCTCGAGCAGTACTTC.

The chain couples TRBV7-9 to TRBJ1-1; D gene unclear. The CDR3 is made up of 12 amino acids. The V gene's germline CDR1 is SEHNR and CDR2 FQNEAQ (reference sequence). V lost 3 bases to trimming and J lost 2 bases, with 4 bases between them. CDR3 residues: CASSFHNTEAFF. The CDR3 DNA reads as TGTGCCAGCAGCTTTCATAACACTGAAGCTTTCTTT.

The rearrangement links TRBV5-1 to TRBJ1-1, with 7 bases lining up with TRBD1. Per the germline V gene, CDR1 is SGHRS and CDR2 is YFSETQ. This CDR3 has 14 residues. V lost 2 bases and J lost 7; bases outside the gene matches: 8. CDR3 amino acids: CASSFGQEGNEAFF. CDR3 bases: TGCGCCAGCAGCTTCGGACAGGAGGGAAATGAAGCTTTCTTT.

This clone occurred once. The rearrangement uses TRBV2 and TRBJ1-6; 7 bases map to TRBD1. CDR3 size: 14 residues. V shed 2 bases, J shed 8 bases, and the junction held 3 bases outside the gene matches. The germline V gene has CDR1 SNHLY and CDR2 FYNNEI. Here the CDR3 reads CASSEIQGHSPLHF. CDR3 in DNA: TGTGCCAGCAGTGAAATACAGGGGCATTCACCCCTCCACTTT.